This T cell receptor beta chain originates from a study of blood T cell repertoires in COVID-19. Generated by immunoSEQ multiplex PCR, the TCRdb table keeps only in-frame clones and is missing some. The data contain 450,000 to 500,000 clones, 80% to 90% of them seen just once; the ten biggest clones take up roughly 3.2%. Sequencing input: peripheral blood. The clonotype comes from a human donor in a cohort sampled during active COVID-19.

CDR3 sequence reads: CASSTRVAGNTEAFF. Here the CDR3 DNA reads TGTGCCAGCAGTACCCGGGTGGCGGGGAACACTGAAGCTTTCTTT. The gene calls are TRBV28 and TRBJ1-1; D is unclear. Germline values: CDR1 MDHEN, CDR2 SYDVKM. V was clipped by 5 bases and J by 1 base, with 14 bases between them. The CDR3 extends over 15 amino acids.